This is a list of T cell receptor beta chains from one sample in a study of shared clonotypes between healthy human individuals. TCRdb keeps only in-frame clones here, not all; method: immunoSEQ multiplex PCR. The data contain approximately 530,000 clones, 95% to 97% of them singletons. The sequencing input was naive CD4+ T cells sorted from blood. These receptor sequences come from a woman aged 30 to 39 in good health. The CDR3 runs from the conserved cysteine through the conserved F or W.

V	length	J	CDR3
TRBV28	13	TRBJ1-1	CASIRGWNTEAFF
TRBV5-4	15	TRBJ2-1	CASSLVARTYNEQFF
TRBV28	12	TRBJ1-1	CASSLTYTEAFF
TRBV15	17	TRBJ2-4	CATSRDRGQGPLYIQYF
TRBV6-4	13	TRBJ1-1	CASSAGRSTEAFF
TRBV6-5	15	TRBJ2-1	CASSAGTSGTNEQFF
TRBV5-1	15	TRBJ1-2	CASSLDRDRDYGYTF
TRBV5-4	15	TRBJ2-2	CASSEPSGNAGELFF
TRBV9	15	TRBJ2-2	CASSVTSGGTGELFF
TRBV5-1	16	TRBJ1-1	CASSLQRPGGDTEAFF
TRBV5-5	15	TRBJ2-7	CASSPQGLSSYEQYF
TRBV5-1	16	TRBJ2-7	CASSLSAARGTYEQYF